This TCR beta chain was profiled in a study of cytomegalovirus exposure and HLA in healthy donors. The study, taken as a whole, reports: In a later analysis, at a false discovery rate of 0.05, fewer than 20,000 TCR beta sequences matched HLA alleles. A previous analysis found most TCR beta V segments productive roughly 87% or roughly 30% of the time. Highest at DRB1 and lowest at HLA-C, TCR association rates differed among HLA loci in a later analysis.

The PCR was carried out with 60 Vbeta primers and 13 Jbeta primers. TCRdb's table, derived via immunoSEQ multiplex PCR, lists solely in-frame clones and lacks some. The repertoire has some 110,000 clones, around 75% of them found once; the top ten carry approximately 4.8%. The CDR3 totals 12 residues. With 4 bases removed from V and 3 bases from J, the gap between germline ends came to 9 bases. The germline V gene has CDR1 SQVTM and CDR2 ANQGSEA. About this clone itself: Its antigen is as yet unknown.

The chain employs TRBV29-1 and TRBJ1-2, with a tentative D call TRBD1 (5 bases). This TCR was sampled from a man in his 60s in good health and CMV-seropositive. The sample consisted of PBMCs. The CDR3 region is CSVGGSDYGYTF. The CDR3 DNA sequence: TGCAGCGTTGGGGGCAGTGACTATGGCTACACCTTC.